This T cell receptor (beta chain) was sequenced in a study of T cell responses to AZD1222 COVID-19 vaccine. The study, taken as a whole, reports: The donor group comprised mostly white British people and more females; the analysis possibly underestimated clonal diversity. Spike-specific TCR breadth and depth rose after two AZD1222 doses.

Notes on this clone: Its antigen is unidentified.

Sequencing used immunoSEQ multiplex PCR; TCRdb keeps in-frame clones, though not all of them. The sample yields 120,000 or so clones, about 88% seen once. This CDR3 has 15 residues. The germline V gene has CDR1 LNHDA and CDR2 SQIVND (reference sequence). The V end was cut by 10 bases, the J end by 3 bases, with 19 bases between. The material sequenced was peripheral blood, taken 28 days after the second AZD1222 dose. The clonotype comes from an adult who received the AZD1222 COVID-19 vaccine. V and J are TRBV19 and TRBJ1-5; TRBD1 is a possible D gene (6 bases). The CDR3 is CATSPGHSFNQPQHF. The DNA of the CDR3 is TGTGCCACCTCACCGGGACACAGCTTCAATCAGCCCCAGCATTTT.